These 28 T cell receptor beta chains were all obtained from the same sample, sequenced in a study of shared clonotypes between healthy human individuals. Libraries were prepared by immunoSEQ multiplex PCR; TCRdb keeps only in-frame clonotypes and omits some of them. The data show 2 million to 3 million clones, with 80% to 95% seen just once and approximately 0.35% held by the top ten. The source material was naive CD4+ T cells from PBMCs. As to subset: CD45RA+ positively selected. The receptors were sampled from a man in his late teens or twenties in good health. Some clones in this sample may be carry-over from other donors' samples.

This rearrangement joins TRBV19 to TRBJ2-7; maybe TRBD1 (6 bases). The length of the CDR3 is 14 residues. V gave up 3 bases and J gave up 4 bases, with 13 bases separating them. Germline-derived CDR1 and CDR2 are LNHDA and SQIVND (reference sequence). DNA of the CDR3: TGTGCCAGTAGTATTTTGGGGGCCGGATACGAGCAGTACTTC. It encodes CASSILGAGYEQYF.

The chain employs TRBV20-1 and TRBJ2-1; no definite D call. Germline-derived CDR1 and CDR2 are DFQATT and SNEGSKA (reference sequence). Trimming pared 6 bases from V and 9 bases from J, leaving 6 bases between. CDR3 length: 9 residues. CDR3 residues: CSAGPEQFF. CDR3 coding DNA: TGCAGTGCAGGCCCTGAGCAGTTCTTC.

V usage is TRBV6-5 and J usage is TRBJ2-2; unclear D gene. This CDR3 has 13 residues. V lost 4 bases, J lost 5 bases, and 8 bases lay in between. CDR1 is MNHEY and CDR2 is SVGAGI in the germline V gene. Here the CDR3 DNA reads TGTGCCAGCAGTTCAACTTTAACCGGGGAGCTGTTTTTT. Translating it yields CASSSTLTGELFF.

The chain is built from TRBV7-3 and TRBJ2-3, with 11 positions matching TRBD2. The length of the CDR3 is 15 residues. From germline, CDR1 is SGHTA and CDR2 FQGTGA. The V and J ends lost 5 bases and 2 bases, in that order; junction bases with no gene match: 3. The CDR3 coding sequence is TGTGCCAGCAGCACGGGACTAGCGGTCACAGATACGCAGTATTTT. Its protein is CASSTGLAVTDTQYF.

This chain connects TRBV7-2 to TRBJ2-1, with 10 bases fitting TRBD2. CDR1 is SGHTA and CDR2 is FQGNSA in the germline V gene. V lost 1 base, J lost 9 bases, and 9 bases stayed unmatched. The CDR3 runs 16 residues. CDR3 protein: CASSLEASGSLVEQFF. CDR3 coding DNA: TGTGCCAGCAGCTTAGAAGCTAGCGGGAGTTTGGTTGAGCAGTTCTTC.

This rearrangement joins TRBV12-5 to TRBJ1-1, with 10 bases matching TRBD1. The CDR3 loop spans 15 amino acids. Germline trimming cut 5 bases from V and 4 bases from J; bases unmatched to any gene: 7. CDR1 and CDR2 (germline): LGHNT, FRNRAP. The CDR3 sequence: CASGPRTGGLTEAFF. The CDR3 DNA follows: TGTGCTAGTGGTCCTAGGACAGGGGGTCTCACTGAAGCTTTCTTT.

Here the CDR3 reads CASSQGWDRGSYEQYF. CDR3 in DNA: TGCGCCAGCAGTCAGGGTTGGGACAGGGGTTCCTACGAGCAGTACTTC. The rearrangement joins TRBV5-1 to TRBJ2-7, with TRBD1 matching 10 bases. This CDR3 comprises 16 residues. Germline CDR1 reads SGHRS; CDR2 reads YFSETQ. The J segment lost 1 base and the V segment lost 5 bases, leaving 9 bases of the junction unmatched.

V is TRBV6-4 and J is TRBJ2-7; D may match TRBD1 or TRBD2 (5 bases each). Germline V gives CDR1 MRHNA, CDR2 SNTAGT. This CDR3 comprises 16 residues. Trimming removed 7 bases from V and 2 bases from J, with 21 bases in between. The CDR3 spells CASKMMAGDAAYEQYF. The CDR3 DNA is TGTGCCAGCAAGATGATGGCTGGGGACGCAGCCTACGAGCAGTACTTC.

A single count supports this clone. The chain is built from TRBV30 and TRBJ2-7; TRBD2 aligns across 7 bases. With V trimmed by 5 bases and J by 0 bases, 1 base remained unmatched. The germline CDR1 and CDR2 sequences are GTSNPN and SVGIG (reference sequence). The CDR3 totals 12 residues. CDR3 in amino acids: CAWASGSYEQYF. The DNA of the CDR3 is TGTGCCTGGGCTAGCGGCTCCTACGAGCAGTACTTC. Based on the CDR3 plus reference TRBV30 and TRBJ2-7, the full variable domain is SQTIHQWPATLVQPVGSPLSLECTVEGTSNPNLYWYRQAAGRGLQLLFYSVGIGQISSEVPQNLSASRPQDRQFILSSKKLLLSDSGFYLCAWASGSYEQYFGPGTRLTVT.

The chain uses TRBV5-4 and TRBJ2-7; 7 bases fit TRBD2. V lost 4 bases and J lost 2; bases outside the gene matches: 12. CDR3 length: 16 amino acids. In germline, CDR1 is SGHNT, CDR2 YYREEE (reference sequence). The DNA for the CDR3 is TGTGCCAGCAGCCCCGGGAGCGGGACCGCCACCTACGAGCAGTACTTC. Protein: CASSPGSGTATYEQYF.

Concerning this clone: Distinct nucleotide sequences in the sample also encode this CDR3. This chain joins TRBV29-1 and TRBJ2-5, with 8 bases aligning to TRBD1. V dropped 7 bases and J dropped 4; count of bases not matched to a gene: 5. The CDR3 has 12 residues. Germline V gene lookup returns CDR1 SQVTM and CDR2 ANQGSEA. For the CDR3, the DNA is TGCAGCGCCAGCAGGGGGCGAGAGACCCAGTACTTC. Protein: CSASRGRETQYF.

The chain joins TRBV14 to TRBJ2-7, with D perhaps matching TRBD2 (5 bases). The germline CDR1 and CDR2 sequences are SGHDN and FVKESK. With 1 base removed from V and 3 bases from J, the gap between germline ends came to 13 bases. The CDR3 sequence is 15 residues long. CDR3 in amino acids: CASSQAHGVYYEQYF. The CDR3 coding sequence is TGTGCCAGCAGCCAAGCTCACGGGGTTTACTACGAGCAGTACTTC. Complete variable domain (other parts from reference TRBV14 and TRBJ2-7): EAGVTQFPSHSVIEKGQTVTLRCDPISGHDNLYWYRRVMGKEIKFLLHFVKESKQDESGMPNNRFLAERTGGTYSTLKVQPAELEDSGVYFCASSQAHGVYYEQYFGPGTRLTVT.

Only one count was recorded for this clone. This rearrangement joins TRBV10-3 to TRBJ2-7; 14 bases agree with TRBD2. Germline CDR1 reads ENHRY; CDR2 reads SYGVKD. CDR3 size: 17 residues. V lost 0 bases and J lost 5; bases outside the gene matches: 6. CDR3 in DNA: TGTGCCATCAGTGAGTCACTGGGACTAGCGGGAGCTAACGAGCAGTACTTC. Its protein is CAISESLGLAGANEQYF.

The gene calls are TRBV2 and TRBJ2-7; D not certain. V shed 8 bases and J shed 3 bases, with 8 bases lying between them. CDR3 length: 11 amino acids. Germline CDR1 is SNHLY and CDR2 is FYNNEI. Here the CDR3 reads CASSGFYEQYF. The CDR3 bases are TGTGCCAGCTCCGGGTTCTACGAGCAGTACTTC.

The chain employs TRBV5-1 and TRBJ2-2; the D gene could be TRBD1 or TRBD2 (5 bases each). Germline assignment: CDR1 SGHRS and CDR2 YFSETQ. V dropped 4 bases and J dropped 4 bases, with 20 bases sitting between them. The CDR3 is made up of 17 amino acids. The DNA for the CDR3 is TGCGCCAGCAGCGTTCGAACCGGGACGCCGCTCACCGGGGAGCTGTTTTTT. Its translation: CASSVRTGTPLTGELFF.

This chain joins TRBV27 and TRBJ2-7, with TRBD1 matching over 7 bases. The trim removed 2 bases at V and 9 bases at J, leaving 7 bases unmatched. CDR1 is MNHEY and CDR2 is SMNVEV in the germline V gene (reference sequence). This CDR3 comprises 13 residues. CDR3 region: CASSLRTGLGQYF. CDR3 DNA: TGTGCCAGCAGTTTAAGGACAGGCCTTGGGCAGTACTTC.

This chain links TRBV5-1 with TRBJ1-1; weak D call: TRBD1 (6 bases). Germline CDR1 is SGHRS and CDR2 is YFSETQ. The V end lost 1 base, the J end lost 7 bases, and 20 bases lay between the germline ends. This CDR3 is built from 16 residues. This CDR3 reads CASSLFSVQGGSEAFF. The CDR3 bases are TGCGCCAGCAGCTTGTTTTCCGTACAGGGTGGGAGTGAAGCTTTCTTT.

The chain recombines TRBV5-1 with TRBJ1-4; D gene unclear. Trimming removed 3 bases from V and 2 bases from J, with 11 bases in between. The germline V gene encodes CDR1 SGHRS and CDR2 YFSETQ. CDR3 length: 15 residues. CDR3 protein: CASSSGRLTNEKLFF. CDR3 nucleotides: TGCGCCAGCAGCTCAGGACGGCTCACTAATGAAAAACTGTTTTTT.

The chain combines TRBV19 with TRBJ1-5; possibly TRBD1 for D (6 bases). The CDR3 is made up of 15 amino acids. CDR1 LNHDA and CDR2 SQIVND come from the germline V gene (reference sequence). V was pared by 1 base and J by 7 bases, with 14 bases between. The CDR3 nucleotides are TGTGCCAGTAGTATAGTTGGGGCAGGGGTCCAGCCCCAGCATTTT. Protein product: CASSIVGAGVQPQHF.

The chain uses TRBV5-1 and TRBJ2-3; D may match TRBD1 or TRBD2 (6 bases each). Germline V gene lookup returns CDR1 SGHRS and CDR2 YFSETQ. The length of the CDR3 is 15 residues. V dropped 0 bases and J dropped 5 bases, with 13 bases sitting between them. In nucleotides, the CDR3 is TGCGCCAGCAGCTTGGCCCTTGGGGGGCTAGATACGCAGTATTTT. The encoded protein is CASSLALGGLDTQYF.

The chain is built from TRBV21-1 and TRBJ2-7; no DNA check was done on the table's D call, TRBD1. TRBV21-1 has pseudogene status. There are 16 residues in the CDR3. CDR3 nucleotide sequence: TGTGCCAGCAGCTTACGGGACAGACCCCTTTTTTACGAGCAGTACTTC. Translated, it gives CASSLRDRPLFYEQYF.

The chain links TRBV6-6 to TRBJ1-1; weak D call: TRBD1 (5 bases). V was cut by 1 base and J by 8 bases, with 8 bases left in between. Germline V lookup: CDR1 MNHNY, CDR2 SVGAGI (reference sequence). This CDR3 region has 12 residues. This CDR3 reads CASSYYGGEAFF. The CDR3 coding sequence is TGTGCCAGCAGTTACTATGGGGGGGAAGCTTTCTTT.

The chain joins TRBV5-1 to TRBJ2-2; weak D call: TRBD2 (6 bases). The CDR3 has 16 amino acids. CDR1 and CDR2 from the germline V gene are SGHRS and YFSETQ. V was cut by 0 bases and J by 6 bases, with 15 bases left in between. The CDR3 DNA sequence: TGCGCCAGCAGCTTGGCCCCCGGGGGTCCTCCCGGGGAGCTGTTTTTT. Protein: CASSLAPGGPPGELFF. The whole variable domain, filled in from reference TRBV5-1 and TRBJ2-2, reads KAGVTQTPRYLIKTRGQQVTLSCSPISGHRSVSWYQQTPGQGLQFLFEYFSETQRNKGNFPGRFSGRQFSNSRSEMNVSTLELGDSALYLCASSLAPGGPPGELFFGEGSRLTVL.

This sequence joins TRBV11-2 and TRBJ2-4; D remains unclear. This CDR3 comprises 15 residues. V gave up 1 base and J gave up 8 bases, with 15 bases separating them. Per the germline V gene, CDR1 is SGHAT and CDR2 is FQNNGV. CDR3 protein: CASSLVRASGYIQYF. DNA for the CDR3: TGTGCCAGCAGCTTAGTACGGGCCTCAGGATACATTCAGTACTTC. The full variable domain, with the rest looked up from reference TRBV11-2 and TRBJ2-4, is EAGVAQSPRYKIIEKRQSVAFWCNPISGHATLYWYQQILGQGPKLLIQFQNNGVVDDSQLPKDRFSAERLKGVDSTLKIQPAKLEDSAVYLCASSLVRASGYIQYFGAGTRLSVL.

The rearrangement joins TRBV5-4 to TRBJ2-7; weak D call: TRBD2 (5 bases). The germline CDR1 and CDR2 sequences are SGHNT and YYREEE (reference sequence). Trimming pared 2 bases from V and 3 bases from J, leaving 12 bases between. The CDR3 sequence is 14 residues long. CDR3 loop: CASSLTGINYEQYF. The CDR3 DNA reads TGTGCCAGCAGCTTAACCGGGATTAACTACGAGCAGTACTTC.

Only one count was recorded for this clone. The chain combines TRBV28 with TRBJ1-2; D is possibly TRBD1 (6 bases). Germline-derived CDR1 and CDR2 are MDHEN and SYDVKM. The CDR3 runs to 16 residues. The V end lost 1 base, the J end lost 8 bases, and 20 bases lay between the germline ends. CDR3: CASSLLGDRRLEGYTF. CDR3 nucleotide sequence: TGTGCCAGCAGTTTATTAGGAGACAGGCGCTTGGAAGGCTACACCTTC.

The chain is built from TRBV27 and TRBJ2-1; D is unclear. Trimming took off 0 bases at V and 0 bases at J, with 9 bases between the two ends. The CDR3 runs 16 residues. Germline loops: CDR1 MNHEY, CDR2 SMNVEV (reference sequence). Here the CDR3 DNA reads TGTGCCAGCAGTTTATCGGTCATTACCTCCTACAATGAGCAGTTCTTC. This sequence encodes CASSLSVITSYNEQFF.

Note on this clone: In the same sample, other DNA sequences code for this CDR3. The V and J genes are TRBV19 and TRBJ2-7, with 9 bases matching TRBD2. Per germline, CDR1 LNHDA and CDR2 SQIVND (reference sequence). Trimming removed 3 bases from V and 1 base from J; junction bases left unmatched: 4. The CDR3 is made up of 15 amino acids. In DNA, the CDR3 is TGTGCCAGTAGTATCCTAGCGGGGCCATCCTACGAGCAGTACTTC. Protein product: CASSILAGPSYEQYF. The variable domain in full, completed from reference TRBV19 and TRBJ2-7, reads DGGITQSPKYLFRKEGQNVTLSCEQNLNHDAMYWYRQDPGQGLRLIYYSQIVNDFQKGDIAEGYSVSREKKESFPLTVTSAQKNPTAFYLCASSILAGPSYEQYFGPGTRLTVT.